Included here is one T cell receptor (beta chain) sequence, with context. The antigen remains unidentified. Amplified TCR beta CDR3 regions derived from RNA transcripts. The HTBI primer set was used in a first-round RT-PCR of the TCR CDR3. TCRdb re-called the multiplex PCR reads with MiXCR, one entry per CDR3 protein. The sample holds approximately 520,000 distinct CDR3 sequences, roughly 25% seen once. The CDR3 contains 14 residues. V shed 6 bases and J shed 5 bases, with 14 bases lying between them. CDR1 is LNHDA, CDR2 SQIVND, per germline (reference sequence). These data are taken from a study of T cells in Graves' hyperthyroidism and ophthalmopathy. Study results and caveats: In blood, most of the thyroid clonotypes expanded above 0.001 were also present. Ophthalmopathy, which appeared later, was predicted by the model a median about 5.9 months before onset.

The sequenced material came from blood. The chain recombines TRBV19 with TRBJ1-5, with D tentatively TRBD1 (6 bases). The source is a woman aged 25 to 39 with Graves' ophthalmopathy. The CDR3 sequence is CASRYRDTDQPQHF. CDR3 nucleotides: TGTGCCAGTAGGTACCGGGACACCGATCAGCCCCAGCATTTT.